A selection of T cell receptor beta chains follows, all from one sample in a study of T cell repertoires in cytomegalovirus infection. TCRdb re-called the reads through MiXCR, storing one row per CDR3 protein. The top ten hold about 12% of the sample, which has some 800,000 distinct CDR3 sequences, almost 30% seen once. These receptors are not linked to any known antigen. The sample consisted of cultured CD8+ T cells from PBMCs, taken from culture after CMV antigen stimulation. The receptor set was obtained from a human donor in good health (CMV status not recorded). Some clones in this sample may be carry-over from other donors' samples. CDR3s include the opening cysteine and the closing phenylalanine or tryptophan. The D gene is left open where the match is weak. Some rows have no size entry. The others give once, few or many, or a class for an expanded clone.

CDR3 protein: CASSYKGVGQPQHF; CDR3 DNA: TGTGCCAGCAGTTACAAGGGGGTTGGTCAGCCCCAGCATTTT; clone size: -; J gene: TRBJ1-5; V gene: TRBV6-6; D gene: -
CDR3 protein: CASSPGLASGDTQYF; CDR3 DNA: TGTGCCAGCAGCCCGGGACTAGCGTCAGGAGATACGCAGTATTTT; clone size: -; J gene: TRBJ2-3; V gene: TRBV28; D gene: TRBD2
CDR3 protein: CASSNPGQGVSEAFF; CDR3 DNA: TGTGCCAGCAGCAATCCGGGGCAGGGAGTCTCTGAAGCTTTCTTT; clone size: -; J gene: TRBJ1-1; V gene: TRBV9; D gene: -
CDR3 protein: CASSPAPSGANVLTF; CDR3 DNA: TGTGCCAGCAGCCCGGCCCCCTCTGGGGCCAACGTCCTGACTTTC; clone size: few; J gene: TRBJ2-6; V gene: TRBV5-6; D gene: -
CDR3 protein: CASISVQGANYGYTF; CDR3 DNA: TGTGCCAGCATATCGGTACAGGGGGCGAACTATGGCTACACCTTC; clone size: few; J gene: TRBJ1-2; V gene: TRBV6-1; D gene: TRBD1
CDR3 protein: CASRIGQSFSPDSPLHF; CDR3 DNA: TGTGCCAGCAGGATTGGACAGTCCTTCAGTCCGGATTCACCCCTCCACTTT; clone size: -; J gene: TRBJ1-6; V gene: TRBV6-2/TRBV6-3; D gene: -
CDR3 protein: CASSLAEGQGWFNQPQHF; CDR3 DNA: TGTGCCAGCAGCTTAGCGGAGGGACAGGGTTGGTTCAATCAGCCCCAGCATTTT; clone size: few; J gene: TRBJ1-5; V gene: TRBV7-6; D gene: TRBD1
CDR3 protein: CASTGRGVQPQHF; CDR3 DNA: TGTGCCAGCACGGGAAGAGGGGTTCAGCCCCAGCATTTT; clone size: -; J gene: TRBJ1-5; V gene: TRBV6-1; D gene: -
CDR3 protein: CASSFGPADMNTEAFF; CDR3 DNA: TGTGCCAGCAGCTTTGGGCCAGCAGATATGAACACTGAAGCTTTCTTT; clone size: many; J gene: TRBJ1-1; V gene: TRBV7-2; D gene: -
CDR3 protein: CASIGRGDRFF; CDR3 DNA: TGTGCCAGCATCGGTCGCGGGGATCGGTTCTTC; clone size: -; J gene: TRBJ2-1; V gene: TRBV12-3/TRBV12-4; D gene: -
CDR3 protein: CASSINKNTEAFF; CDR3 DNA: TGTGCCAGTAGTATCAACAAGAACACTGAAGCTTTCTTT; clone size: few; J gene: TRBJ1-1; V gene: TRBV19; D gene: -
CDR3 protein: CSVVDMEKNIQYF; CDR3 DNA: TGCAGCGTAGTCGACATGGAAAAAAACATTCAGTACTTC; clone size: few; J gene: TRBJ2-4; V gene: TRBV29-1; D gene: -
CDR3 protein: CASSLSHQRQANTGELFF; CDR3 DNA: TGTGCCAGCAGCTTAAGTCACCAGAGACAGGCGAACACCGGGGAGCTGTTTTTT; clone size: -; J gene: TRBJ2-2; V gene: TRBV7-6; D gene: -
CDR3 protein: CSGGEGRTRDEQYF; CDR3 DNA: TGCAGCGGTGGCGAGGGGAGAACAAGAGACGAGCAGTACTTC; clone size: -; J gene: TRBJ2-7; V gene: TRBV29-1; D gene: -
CDR3 protein: CASITQGAGELFF; CDR3 DNA: TGTGCCAGCATTACCCAGGGAGCCGGGGAGCTGTTTTTT; clone size: -; J gene: TRBJ2-2; V gene: TRBV28; D gene: -
CDR3 protein: CASSGRDNQANYGYTF; CDR3 DNA: TGTGCCAGCAGTGGGAGGGACAACCAAGCTAACTATGGCTACACCTTC; clone size: -; J gene: TRBJ1-2; V gene: TRBV6-6; D gene: -
CDR3 protein: CASQETAGNRPQHF; CDR3 DNA: TGTGCCAGCCAGGAGACCGCAGGGAATCGGCCCCAGCATTTT; clone size: few; J gene: TRBJ1-5; V gene: TRBV7-9; D gene: -
CDR3 protein: CAISVVKGPMNTEAFF; CDR3 DNA: TGTGCCATCAGTGTGGTGAAGGGGCCCATGAACACTGAAGCTTTCTTT; clone size: once; J gene: TRBJ1-1; V gene: TRBV10-3; D gene: -
CDR3 protein: CASSLLRAVAYEQYF; CDR3 DNA: TGTGCCAGCAGCTTACTTCGGGCAGTGGCATACGAGCAGTACTTC; clone size: few; J gene: TRBJ2-7; V gene: TRBV7-2; D gene: -
CDR3 protein: CASSPSGLRENEQFF; CDR3 DNA: TGTGCCAGCTCACCAAGCGGGCTACGGGAAAATGAGCAGTTCTTC; clone size: -; J gene: TRBJ2-1; V gene: TRBV18; D gene: -
CDR3 protein: CASSARNAMNTEAFF; CDR3 DNA: TGTGCCAGCAGCGCCCGGAACGCTATGAACACTGAAGCTTTCTTT; clone size: -; J gene: TRBJ1-1; V gene: TRBV7-6; D gene: -
CDR3 protein: CASSLQPNTEAFF; CDR3 DNA: TGTGCCAGTAGCCTACAGCCGAACACTGAAGCTTTCTTT; clone size: many; J gene: TRBJ1-1; V gene: TRBV7-9; D gene: -
CDR3 protein: CASSNRGTGSYNEQFF; CDR3 DNA: TGTGCCAGCAGCAACCGAGGGACAGGGTCCTACAATGAGCAGTTCTTC; clone size: many; J gene: TRBJ2-1; V gene: TRBV7-8; D gene: TRBD1
CDR3 protein: CASSPRQGKLADTQYF; CDR3 DNA: TGTGCCAGCAGCCCCAGACAGGGAAAGTTAGCAGATACGCAGTATTTT; clone size: -; J gene: TRBJ2-3; V gene: TRBV7-9; D gene: TRBD1
CDR3 protein: CASSEGLPGPTPLHF; CDR3 DNA: TGTGCCAGCAGTGAAGGCCTCCCAGGGCCAACACCCCTCCACTTT; clone size: once; J gene: TRBJ1-6; V gene: TRBV6-1; D gene: -
CDR3 protein: CASTPRTGGNYGYTF; CDR3 DNA: TGTGCCAGCACCCCTAGGACAGGGGGCAACTATGGCTACACCTTC; clone size: -; J gene: TRBJ1-2; V gene: TRBV12-3/TRBV12-4; D gene: TRBD1
CDR3 protein: CASSQDSSGGDNEQFF; CDR3 DNA: TGCGCCAGCAGCCAGGACTCTAGCGGGGGAGACAATGAGCAGTTCTTC; clone size: -; J gene: TRBJ2-1; V gene: TRBV4-3; D gene: TRBD2
CDR3 protein: CASSLGRGSSYNSPLHF; CDR3 DNA: TGTGCCAGCAGTTTAGGGAGGGGAAGCTCCTATAATTCACCCCTCCACTTT; clone size: many; J gene: TRBJ1-6; V gene: TRBV12-3/TRBV12-4; D gene: -
CDR3 protein: CASSPPGQTTGELFF; CDR3 DNA: TGTGCCAGCAGCCCACCGGGACAGACTACCGGGGAGCTGTTTTTT; clone size: few; J gene: TRBJ2-2; V gene: TRBV6-2/TRBV6-3; D gene: TRBD1
CDR3 protein: CASSLSSRDYGYTF; CDR3 DNA: TGTGCCAGCAGTTTATCGAGCCGGGACTATGGCTACACCTTC; clone size: -; J gene: TRBJ1-2; V gene: TRBV27; D gene: -
CDR3 protein: CASSKGYGNQPQHF; CDR3 DNA: TGTGCCAGCAGTAAAGGCTATGGCAATCAGCCCCAGCATTTT; clone size: -; J gene: TRBJ1-5; V gene: TRBV12-3/TRBV12-4; D gene: -
CDR3 protein: CASSTPGEEKLFF; CDR3 DNA: TGTGCCAGCAGCACCCCAGGGGAAGAAAAACTGTTTTTT; clone size: -; J gene: TRBJ1-4; V gene: TRBV7-9; D gene: -
CDR3 protein: CASSVRRTDSNTGELFF; CDR3 DNA: TGTGCCAGCAGCGTAAGACGGACTGATTCGAACACCGGGGAGCTGTTTTTT; clone size: few; J gene: TRBJ2-2; V gene: TRBV9; D gene: -
CDR3 protein: CASSPSGTGVSANTGELFF; CDR3 DNA: TGTGCCAGCAGTCCAAGCGGGACAGGGGTTTCGGCGAACACCGGGGAGCTGTTTTTT; clone size: few; J gene: TRBJ2-2; V gene: TRBV27; D gene: TRBD1
CDR3 protein: CASNSVTLDTQYF; CDR3 DNA: TGTGCCAGCAATAGTGTTACCTTGGATACGCAGTATTTT; clone size: -; J gene: TRBJ2-3; V gene: TRBV2; D gene: -
CDR3 protein: CASSGSGNNEQFF; CDR3 DNA: TGTGCCAGCAGCGGGAGCGGGAACAATGAGCAGTTCTTC; clone size: -; J gene: TRBJ2-1; V gene: TRBV7-3; D gene: TRBD2
CDR3 protein: CASSLYTPGIEQFF; CDR3 DNA: TGTGCCAGCAGCTTATACACCCCGGGGATTGAGCAGTTCTTC; clone size: many; J gene: TRBJ2-1; V gene: TRBV7-6; D gene: -
CDR3 protein: CASSWDSLMNTEAFF; CDR3 DNA: TGTGCCAGTAGTTGGGACAGTTTAATGAACACTGAAGCTTTCTTT; clone size: few; J gene: TRBJ1-1; V gene: TRBV19; D gene: TRBD1
CDR3 protein: CASGLEKTRPTSGGEETQYF; CDR3 DNA: TGTGCTAGTGGTTTGGAAAAAACCAGACCGACTAGCGGGGGGGAAGAGACCCAGTACTTC; clone size: few; J gene: TRBJ2-5; V gene: TRBV12-5; D gene: TRBD2
CDR3 protein: CSARDRGMDYGYTF; CDR3 DNA: TGCAGTGCTAGGGACAGGGGGATGGACTATGGCTACACCTTC; clone size: -; J gene: TRBJ1-2; V gene: TRBV20-1; D gene: TRBD1
CDR3 protein: CASSSDVEESSYNEQFF; CDR3 DNA: TGTGCCAGCAGCTCTGATGTGGAGGAGAGCTCCTACAATGAGCAGTTCTTC; clone size: many; J gene: TRBJ2-1; V gene: TRBV7-9; D gene: -